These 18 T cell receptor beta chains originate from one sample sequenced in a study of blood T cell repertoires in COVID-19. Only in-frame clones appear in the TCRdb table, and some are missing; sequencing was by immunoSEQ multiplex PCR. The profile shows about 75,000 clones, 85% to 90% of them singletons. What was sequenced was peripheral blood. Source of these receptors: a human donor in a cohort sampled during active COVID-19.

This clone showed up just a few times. The CDR3 region is CASKVRALGLTNSPLHF. DNA of the CDR3: TGTGCCAGCAAAGTCAGGGCCCTAGGCCTGACTAATTCACCCCTCCACTTT. The chain joins TRBV2 to TRBJ1-6; possible D gene TRBD1, 5 bases. The ends were cut back, 7 bases at V and 6 bases at J, with 22 bases in the middle. The germline CDR1 and CDR2 sequences are SNHLY and FYNNEI. This CDR3 has 17 residues.

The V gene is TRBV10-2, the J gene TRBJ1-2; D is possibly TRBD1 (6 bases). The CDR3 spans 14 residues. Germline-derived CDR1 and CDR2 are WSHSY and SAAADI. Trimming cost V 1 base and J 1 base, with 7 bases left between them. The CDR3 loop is CASSEYRVNYGYTF. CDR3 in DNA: TGCGCCAGCAGTGAGTACAGGGTTAACTATGGCTACACCTTC.

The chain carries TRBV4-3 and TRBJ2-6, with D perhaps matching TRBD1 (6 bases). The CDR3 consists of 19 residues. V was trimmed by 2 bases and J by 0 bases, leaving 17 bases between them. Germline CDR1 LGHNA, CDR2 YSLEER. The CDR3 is CASSQNPPQGNSGANVLTF. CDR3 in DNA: TGCGCCAGCAGCCAAAATCCCCCACAGGGAAACTCTGGGGCCAACGTCCTGACTTTC.

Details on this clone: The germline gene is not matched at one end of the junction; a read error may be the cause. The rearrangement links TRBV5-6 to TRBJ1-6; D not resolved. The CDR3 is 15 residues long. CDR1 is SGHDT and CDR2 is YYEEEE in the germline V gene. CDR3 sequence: CASSLGSSYNSPLHF. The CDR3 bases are TGTGCCAGCAGTTTGGGGAGCTCCTATAATTCACCCCTCCACTTT.

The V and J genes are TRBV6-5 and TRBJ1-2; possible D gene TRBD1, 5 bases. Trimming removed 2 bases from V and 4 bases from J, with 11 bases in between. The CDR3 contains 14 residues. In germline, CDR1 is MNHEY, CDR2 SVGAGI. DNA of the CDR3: TGTGCCAGCAGTTACAGGGCGGGGGGCTATGGCTACACCTTC. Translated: CASSYRAGGYGYTF.

The CDR3 DNA sequence: TGCGCCAGCAGCCCGACTAGCGGGAGGACAGATACGCAGTATTTT. Translated, it gives CASSPTSGRTDTQYF. The V gene is TRBV4-3, the J gene TRBJ2-3; 13 nucleotides match TRBD2. CDR1 is LGHNA and CDR2 is YSLEER in the germline V gene. The CDR3 has 15 residues. The trim removed 4 bases at V and 3 bases at J, leaving 1 base unmatched.

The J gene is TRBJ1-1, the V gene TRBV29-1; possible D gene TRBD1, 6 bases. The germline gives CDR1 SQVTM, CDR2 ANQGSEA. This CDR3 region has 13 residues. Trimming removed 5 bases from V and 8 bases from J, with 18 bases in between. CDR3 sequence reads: CSVLLTTGTEAFF. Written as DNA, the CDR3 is TGCAGCGTTCTTCTAACTACCGGGACAGAAGCTTTCTTT.

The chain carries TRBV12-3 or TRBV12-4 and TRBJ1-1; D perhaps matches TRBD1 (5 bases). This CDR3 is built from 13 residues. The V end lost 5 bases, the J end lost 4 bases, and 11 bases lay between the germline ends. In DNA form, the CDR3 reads TGTGCCAGCAGTCCAGACAGATTCACTGAAGCTTTCTTT. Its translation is CASSPDRFTEAFF.

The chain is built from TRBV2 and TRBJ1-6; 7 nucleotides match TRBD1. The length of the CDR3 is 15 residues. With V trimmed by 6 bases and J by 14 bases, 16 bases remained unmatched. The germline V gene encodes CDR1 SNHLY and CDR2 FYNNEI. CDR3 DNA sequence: TGTGCCAGCAGGTATTCGTCCGGGACAGCCATCACCCTCCACTTT. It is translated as CASRYSSGTAITLHF. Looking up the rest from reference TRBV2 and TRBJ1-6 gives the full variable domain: EPEVTQTPSHQVTQMGQEVILRCVPISNHLYFYWYRQILGQKVEFLVSFYNNEISEKSEIFDDQFSVERPDGSNFTLKIRSTKLEDSAMYFCASRYSSGTAITLHFGNGTRLTVT.

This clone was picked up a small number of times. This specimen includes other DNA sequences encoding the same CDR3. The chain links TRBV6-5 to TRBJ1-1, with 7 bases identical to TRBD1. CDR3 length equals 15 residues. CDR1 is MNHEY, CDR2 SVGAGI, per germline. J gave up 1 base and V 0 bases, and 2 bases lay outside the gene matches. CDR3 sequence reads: CASSYSRDRNTEAFF. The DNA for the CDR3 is TGTGCCAGCAGTTACTCAAGGGACAGGAACACTGAAGCTTTCTTT.

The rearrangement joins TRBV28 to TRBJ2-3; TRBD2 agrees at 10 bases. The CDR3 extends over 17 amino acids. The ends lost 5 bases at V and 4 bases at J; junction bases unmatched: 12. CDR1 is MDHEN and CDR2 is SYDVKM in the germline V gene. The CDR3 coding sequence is TGTGCCAGCAGTCAATCCCCGAGCGGGAGGGCCGCAGATACGCAGTATTTT. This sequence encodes CASSQSPSGRAADTQYF.

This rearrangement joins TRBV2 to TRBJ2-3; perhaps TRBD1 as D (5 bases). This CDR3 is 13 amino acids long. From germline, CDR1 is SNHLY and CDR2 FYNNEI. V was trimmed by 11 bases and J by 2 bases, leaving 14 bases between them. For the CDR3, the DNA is TGTGCCGTTAAAGAACAGGACACAGATACGCAGTATTTT. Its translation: CAVKEQDTDTQYF.

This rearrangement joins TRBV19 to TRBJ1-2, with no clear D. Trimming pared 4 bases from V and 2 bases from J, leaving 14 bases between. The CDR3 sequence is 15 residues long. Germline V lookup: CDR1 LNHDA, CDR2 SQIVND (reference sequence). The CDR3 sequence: CASSTTEGSNYGYTF. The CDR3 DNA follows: TGTGCCAGTAGTACAACTGAGGGATCAAACTATGGCTACACCTTC.

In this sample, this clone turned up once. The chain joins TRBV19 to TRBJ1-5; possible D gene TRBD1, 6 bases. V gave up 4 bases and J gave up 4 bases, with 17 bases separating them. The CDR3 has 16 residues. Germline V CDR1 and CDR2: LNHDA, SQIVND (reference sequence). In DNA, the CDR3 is TGTGCCAGTAGTAAGGCCCTAGGGGGATTTAATCAGCCCCAGCATTTT. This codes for CASSKALGGFNQPQHF. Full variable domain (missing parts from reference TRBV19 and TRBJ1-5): DGGITQSPKYLFRKEGQNVTLSCEQNLNHDAMYWYRQDPGQGLRLIYYSQIVNDFQKGDIAEGYSVSREKKESFPLTVTSAQKNPTAFYLCASSKALGGFNQPQHFGDGTRLSIL.

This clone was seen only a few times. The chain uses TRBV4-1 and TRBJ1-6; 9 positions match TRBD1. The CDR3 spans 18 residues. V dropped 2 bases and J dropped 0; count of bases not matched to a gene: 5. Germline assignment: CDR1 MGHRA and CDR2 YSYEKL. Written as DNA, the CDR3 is TGCGCCAGCAGCCAATTGACAGGGGGACCCTCCTATAATTCACCCCTCCACTTT. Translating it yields CASSQLTGGPSYNSPLHF.

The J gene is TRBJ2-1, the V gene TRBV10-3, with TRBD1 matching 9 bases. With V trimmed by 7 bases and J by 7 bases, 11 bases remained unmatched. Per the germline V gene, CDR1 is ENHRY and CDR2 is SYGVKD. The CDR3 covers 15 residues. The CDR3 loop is CAINPNRGPHNEQFF. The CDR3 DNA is TGTGCCATCAACCCGAACAGGGGGCCTCATAATGAGCAGTTCTTC.

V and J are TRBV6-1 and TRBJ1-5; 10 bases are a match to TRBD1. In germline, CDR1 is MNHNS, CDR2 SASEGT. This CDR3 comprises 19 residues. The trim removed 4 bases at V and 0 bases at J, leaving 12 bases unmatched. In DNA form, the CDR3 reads TGTGCCAGCAGTGCCAGCGGGACAGGGGTCTATATTAGCAATCAGCCCCAGCATTTT. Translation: CASSASGTGVYISNQPQHF.

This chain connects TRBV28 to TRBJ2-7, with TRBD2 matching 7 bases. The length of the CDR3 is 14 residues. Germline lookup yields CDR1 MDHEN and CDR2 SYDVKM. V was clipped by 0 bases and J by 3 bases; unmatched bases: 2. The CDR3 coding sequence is TGTGCCAGCAGTTTATGGCTAGCGGTCTACGAGCAGTACTTC. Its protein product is CASSLWLAVYEQYF.